The TCR beta chain under discussion was sequenced for a study of metastatic and nonmetastatic thyroid tumors. Study summary: The study looked at repertoires side by side in blood and in tumor or nodule tissue from malignant and benign thyroid patients. Overall study results and limits: Relative to benign nodules, malignant thyroid tumors were reportedly characterized by significantly elevated TCR beta diversity in blood and tumor.

In the source study's methods: A papillary thyroid cancer distant-metastasis classifier was built from CDR3 differences across clinicopathological groups. TCRdb re-called clones via MiXCR from the PCR reads. The V and J calls reflect TCRdb's pipeline rather than the authors' work. Of roughly 64,000 clones listed, approximately 4.1% are singletons. As concerns this clone: Its target is unknown. A much larger clone differs from this one at a single base, so this may be a read error.

No patient had received any treatment before thyroid surgery. Material for sequencing was blood. This sequence was found in a female donor with papillary thyroid cancer or a benign thyroid nodule (not recorded which). Some clones in this sample may be carry-over from other donors' samples.

In DNA, the CDR3 is TGTGCCAGCAGTTACTCAAGGTTGCGGAACACTGAAGCTTTCTTT. The encoded protein is CASSYSRLRNTEAFF. V gene TRBV6-6 combines with J gene TRBJ1-1; D is uncertain. CDR1 is MNHNY, CDR2 SVGAGI, per germline (reference sequence). The CDR3 extends over 15 amino acids. Trimming took off 0 bases at V and 1 base at J, with 9 bases between the two ends.